A single sample gave rise to the 8 T cell receptor beta chains below, sequenced in a study of quantifying T cell responses using KT2 cells. Across the whole study: TCR alpha and beta constant-region primers primed reverse transcription of RNA.

Each cDNA got a UMI-containing oligo ligated at its 3' end. The first PCR ran 3 to 5 cycles with an equimolar RC1.1 and RC1.2 beta primer mix. From the UMI-ligation and nested PCR reads, TCRdb called clonotypes with MiXCR, one entry per CDR3 protein. The sample contains some 48,000 distinct CDR3 sequences, around a tenth of which appear only once. Sequenced: PBMCs spiked with cells of the T cell clone KT2. The source is a human donor.

This clonotype was detected a few times. The V gene is TRBV15, the J gene TRBJ2-3, with D perhaps TRBD1 (6 bases). The V gene's germline CDR1 is LNHNV and CDR2 YYDKDF (reference sequence). Trimming took 4 bases from V and 2 from J, leaving 25 bases between them. The CDR3 sequence is 19 residues long. The CDR3 is CATSTLGSQGLPDTDTQYF. The CDR3 nucleotides read TGTGCCACCAGCACTCTCGGAAGCCAGGGGCTCCCAGACACAGATACGCAGTATTTT.

The chain employs TRBV11-2 and TRBJ2-3; D perhaps matches TRBD1 (6 bases). The CDR3 runs 20 residues. Germline V lookup: CDR1 SGHAT, CDR2 FQNNGV. The V gene lost 5 bases and the J gene lost 2 bases, with 29 bases spanning the gap. The CDR3 DNA sequence: TGTGCCAGCAGCCAAAGTAAGGGGGAGATGGGACCCCTGAACACAGATACGCAGTATTTT. It is translated as CASSQSKGEMGPLNTDTQYF.

V gene TRBV6-1 combines with J gene TRBJ2-2; the D gene is possibly TRBD1 (6 bases). The CDR3 extends over 15 amino acids. Trimming removed 2 bases from V and 4 bases from J, with 11 bases in between. The V gene's germline CDR1 is MNHNS and CDR2 SASEGT. The CDR3 DNA is TGTGCCAGCAGTGAATTTGGGGGCGGCACCGGGGAGCTGTTTTTT. The encoded protein is CASSEFGGGTGELFF.

This clonotype was seen at least ten times. The chain uses TRBV29-1 and TRBJ1-1, with D unclear. V lost 4 bases, J lost 4 bases, and 13 bases lay in between. The length of the CDR3 is 13 residues. Germline V CDR1 and CDR2: SQVTM, ANQGSEA. The CDR3 sequence is CSVAVRGGTEAFF. CDR3 nucleotide sequence: TGCAGCGTTGCTGTACGGGGTGGCACTGAAGCTTTCTTT.

There are a few counts of this clonotype. V gene TRBV11-3 combines with J gene TRBJ2-4, with 10 bases matching TRBD1. This CDR3 region has 14 residues. V gave up 4 bases and J gave up 6 bases; unmatched junction bases: 3. Germline V gene lookup returns CDR1 SGHNT and CDR2 YENEEA. Here the CDR3 reads CASSSGQGPNIQYF. In DNA form, the CDR3 reads TGTGCCAGCAGCTCGGGACAGGGGCCAAACATTCAGTACTTC.

This clonotype showed up just a few times. The chain has TRBV5-6 and TRBJ2-3, with D possibly matching TRBD1 (5 bases). There are 18 residues in the CDR3. Germline V gene data show CDR1 as SGHDT and CDR2 as YYEEEE. Trimming stripped 4 bases from V and 1 base from J, with 22 bases between. The CDR3 DNA sequence: TGTGCCAGCAGCGAGTGCACCTGGACACCTTGCGGCACAGATACGCAGTATTTT. Translated, it gives CASSECTWTPCGTDTQYF.

Many counts were recorded for this clonotype. J is TRBJ1-6 and V is TRBV20-1, with D unresolved. Germline values: CDR1 DFQATT, CDR2 SNEGSKA (reference sequence). V was cut by 6 bases and J by 7 bases, with 16 bases left in between. The CDR3 loop spans 14 amino acids. The CDR3 DNA sequence: TGCAGTGCGCGGAAGGGTTGGGAGAATTCACCCCTCCACTTT. As protein: CSARKGWENSPLHF.

The V gene is TRBV6-1, the J gene TRBJ1-1; D gene uncertain. The CDR3 has 15 residues. Per the germline V gene, CDR1 is MNHNS and CDR2 is SASEGT. The germline V and J ends were trimmed by 1 base and 0 bases, with 9 bases remaining between them. The CDR3 nucleotides are TGTGCCAGCAGTGAAGTTTTAGGTTTGAACACTGAAGCTTTCTTT. This sequence encodes CASSEVLGLNTEAFF.